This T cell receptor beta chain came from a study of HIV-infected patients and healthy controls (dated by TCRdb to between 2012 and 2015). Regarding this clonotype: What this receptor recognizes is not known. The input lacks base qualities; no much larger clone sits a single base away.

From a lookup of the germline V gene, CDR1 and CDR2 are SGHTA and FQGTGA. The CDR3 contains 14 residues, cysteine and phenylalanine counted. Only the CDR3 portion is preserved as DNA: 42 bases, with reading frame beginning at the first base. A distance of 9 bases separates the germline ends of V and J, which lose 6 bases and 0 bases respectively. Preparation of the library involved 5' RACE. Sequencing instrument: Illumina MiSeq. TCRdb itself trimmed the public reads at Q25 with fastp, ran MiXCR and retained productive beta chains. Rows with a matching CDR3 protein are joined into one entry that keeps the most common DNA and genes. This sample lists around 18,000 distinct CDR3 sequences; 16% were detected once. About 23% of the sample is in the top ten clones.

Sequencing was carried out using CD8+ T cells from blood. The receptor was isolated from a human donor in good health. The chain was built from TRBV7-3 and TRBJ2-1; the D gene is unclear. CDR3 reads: CASSTSSSYNEQFF. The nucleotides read TGTGCCAGCAGTACATCAAGCTCCTACAATGAGCAGTTCTTC.